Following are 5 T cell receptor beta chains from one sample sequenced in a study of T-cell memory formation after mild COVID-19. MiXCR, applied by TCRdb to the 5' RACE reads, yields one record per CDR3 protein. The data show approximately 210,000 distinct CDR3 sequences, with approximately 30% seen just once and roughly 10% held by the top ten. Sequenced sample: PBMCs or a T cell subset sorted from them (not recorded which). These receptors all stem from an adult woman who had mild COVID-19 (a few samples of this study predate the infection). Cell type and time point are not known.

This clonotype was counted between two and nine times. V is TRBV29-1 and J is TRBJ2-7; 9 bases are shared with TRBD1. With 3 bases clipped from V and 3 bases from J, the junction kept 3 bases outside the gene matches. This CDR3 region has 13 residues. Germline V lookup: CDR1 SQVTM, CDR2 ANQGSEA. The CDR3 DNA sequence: TGCAGCGTTGACCCGGGACAGGGCTACGAGCAGTACTTC. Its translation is CSVDPGQGYEQYF.

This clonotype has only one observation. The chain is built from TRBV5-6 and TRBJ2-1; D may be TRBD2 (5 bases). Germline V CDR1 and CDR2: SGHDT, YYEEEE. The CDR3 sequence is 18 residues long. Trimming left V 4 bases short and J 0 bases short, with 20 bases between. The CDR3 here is CASSLRWTRLSSYNEQFF. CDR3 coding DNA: TGTGCCAGCAGCCTTAGATGGACTCGTCTAAGCTCCTACAATGAGCAGTTCTTC.

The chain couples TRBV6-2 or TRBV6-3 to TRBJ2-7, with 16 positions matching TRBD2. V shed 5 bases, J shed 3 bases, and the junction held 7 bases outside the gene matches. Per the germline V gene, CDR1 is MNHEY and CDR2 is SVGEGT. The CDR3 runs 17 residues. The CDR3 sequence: CASSKSGLAGGIYEQYF. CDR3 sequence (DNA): TGTGCCAGCAGTAAATCGGGACTAGCGGGAGGGATCTACGAGCAGTACTTC.

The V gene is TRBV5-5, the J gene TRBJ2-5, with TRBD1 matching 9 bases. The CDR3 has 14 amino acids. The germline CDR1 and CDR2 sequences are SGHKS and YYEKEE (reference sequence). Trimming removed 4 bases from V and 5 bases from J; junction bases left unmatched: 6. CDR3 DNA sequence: TGTGCCAGCAGCGGGACAGGGAATGGGGAGACCCAGTACTTC. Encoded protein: CASSGTGNGETQYF.

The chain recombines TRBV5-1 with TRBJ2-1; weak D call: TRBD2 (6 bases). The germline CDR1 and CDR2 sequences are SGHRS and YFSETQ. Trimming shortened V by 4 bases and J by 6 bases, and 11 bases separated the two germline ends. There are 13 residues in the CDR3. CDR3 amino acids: CASSLGGLNEQFF. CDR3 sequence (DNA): TGCGCCAGCAGCCTCGGGGGACTCAATGAGCAGTTCTTC.